These 20 T cell receptor beta chains were all obtained from the same sample, sequenced in a study of shared clonotypes between healthy human individuals. The table came from immunoSEQ multiplex PCR; TCRdb's copy has only in-frame clones and leaves some out. The data contain more than 400,000 clones, 60% to 80% of them singletons. The specimen was PBMCs. These receptors originate from a woman aged 40 to 50 in good health. Some clones in this sample may be carry-over from other donors' samples.

There are many counts of this clone. The gene calls are TRBV19 and TRBJ2-2; weak D call: TRBD1 (5 bases). V lost 7 bases, J lost 4 bases, and 13 bases lay in between. Germline V gene data show CDR1 as LNHDA and CDR2 as SQIVND (reference sequence). CDR3 length: 14 residues. CDR3 residues: CASKSGQVTGELFF. The CDR3 DNA sequence: TGTGCCAGTAAGTCAGGGCAAGTCACCGGGGAGCTGTTTTTT.

The rearrangement joins TRBV7-9 to TRBJ2-7; 9 bases line up with TRBD1. This CDR3 is 14 amino acids long. Germline values: CDR1 SEHNR, CDR2 FQNEAQ (reference sequence). The junction had 6 bases not matched to a gene; V was cut back by 5 bases and J by 4 bases. CDR3: CASSPRDRVYEQYF. As DNA, the CDR3 is TGTGCCAGCAGCCCGAGGGACAGGGTTTACGAGCAGTACTTC.

The V call is TRBV28, the J call TRBJ2-2, with a tentative D call TRBD1 (5 bases). V lost 8 bases to trimming and J lost 4 bases, with 14 bases between them. CDR1 is MDHEN, CDR2 SYDVKM, per germline. The CDR3 length is 14 residues. CDR3 in DNA: TGTGCCAGCCAGGTCCCAGGGTCCACCGGGGAGCTGTTTTTT. Translated: CASQVPGSTGELFF.

The chain combines TRBV28 with TRBJ2-4; possibly TRBD2 for D (5 bases). V lost 1 base and J 6 bases, leaving 13 bases between the germline ends. Germline V CDR1 and CDR2: MDHEN, SYDVKM. The CDR3 length is 15 residues. The CDR3 loop is CASSLLGGDVNIQYF. In nucleotides, the CDR3 is TGTGCCAGCAGTTTATTAGGAGGAGATGTAAACATTCAGTACTTC.

The chain joins TRBV29-1 to TRBJ1-1; no definite D call. The CDR3 has 13 residues. Trimming took 6 bases from V and 4 from J, leaving 15 bases between them. Germline V CDR1 and CDR2: SQVTM, ANQGSEA. Written as DNA, the CDR3 is TGCAGCGTAGAGTCCCGTCTCTCCACTGAAGCTTTCTTT. It translates to CSVESRLSTEAFF.

This clone was recorded a few times. The chain recombines TRBV29-1 with TRBJ1-2; no reliable D call. Germline V lookup: CDR1 SQVTM, CDR2 ANQGSEA. Trimming left V 7 bases short and J 0 bases short, with 12 bases between. This CDR3 contains 13 residues. The CDR3 reads CSAVGTTNYGYTF. In DNA, the CDR3 is TGCAGCGCCGTGGGCACCACTAACTATGGCTACACCTTC. Full variable domain (rest looked up from reference TRBV29-1 and TRBJ1-2): SAVISQKPSRDICQRGTSLTIQCQVDSQVTMMFWYRQQPGQSLTLIATANQGSEATYESGFVIDKFPISRPNLTFSTLTVSNMSPEDSSIYLCSAVGTTNYGYTFGSGTRLTVV.

This clone was recorded once. The V and J genes are TRBV5-5 and TRBJ1-4, with 7 bases matching TRBD1. Germline loops: CDR1 SGHKS, CDR2 YYEKEE (reference sequence). This CDR3 spans 15 amino acids. V dropped 3 bases and J dropped 6; count of bases not matched to a gene: 8. DNA of the CDR3: TGTGCCAGCAGCTCAAGCCGGGACAGCTATGAAAAACTGTTTTTT. This encodes CASSSSRDSYEKLFF.

CDR3 sequence: CASSTGTSGADTQYF. The CDR3 region has the DNA TGTGCCAGCAGCACCGGGACTAGCGGAGCAGATACGCAGTATTTT. V gene TRBV7-6 combines with J gene TRBJ2-3, with TRBD2 matching 11 bases. CDR1 is SGHVS, CDR2 FNYEAQ, per germline. With 5 bases clipped from V and 4 bases from J, the junction kept 5 bases outside the gene matches. The CDR3 contains 15 residues. The full variable domain, in which reference TRBV7-6 and TRBJ2-3 provide the parts outside the CDR3, is GAGVSQSPRYKVTKRGQDVALRCDPISGHVSLYWYRQALGQGPEFLTYFNYEAQQDKSGLPNDRFSAERPEGSISTLTIQRTEQRDSAMYRCASSTGTSGADTQYFGPGTRLTVL.

Only a few counts were recorded for this clone. CDR3 sequence reads: CASSFSGEYEQYF. Written as DNA, the CDR3 is TGTGCCAGCAGCTTCTCAGGAGAGTACGAGCAGTACTTC. V and J are TRBV7-9 and TRBJ2-7, with no clear D. This CDR3 comprises 13 residues. The germline CDR1 and CDR2 sequences are SEHNR and FQNEAQ (reference sequence). V dropped 3 bases and J dropped 4 bases, with 10 bases sitting between them.

The chain is built from TRBV30 and TRBJ1-6; D not certain. There are 14 residues in the CDR3. Germline V gene data show CDR1 as GTSNPN and CDR2 as SVGIG (reference sequence). V was cut by 2 bases and J by 7 bases, with 12 bases left in between. CDR3 in amino acids: CAWSLGGRNSPLHF. The CDR3 DNA is TGTGCCTGGAGTCTCGGTGGGCGAAATTCACCCCTCCACTTT.

This clone was seen more than once but under ten times. The V and J genes are TRBV29-1 and TRBJ1-3; D remains unclear. The CDR3 runs to 13 residues. The V gene lost 6 bases and the J gene lost 0 bases, with 9 bases spanning the gap. Germline-derived CDR1 and CDR2 are SQVTM and ANQGSEA. CDR3 protein: CSVQGISGNTIYF. In DNA, the CDR3 is TGCAGCGTCCAAGGGATCTCTGGAAACACCATATATTTT.

The chain uses TRBV5-5 and TRBJ1-1, with D maybe TRBD1 (5 bases). V was cut by 6 bases and J by 4 bases, with 19 bases left in between. The germline V gene encodes CDR1 SGHKS and CDR2 YYEKEE (reference sequence). The length of the CDR3 is 15 residues. DNA of the CDR3: TGTGCCAGCACTCCTTATCAGGGTTGGGGCACTGAAGCTTTCTTT. It specifies CASTPYQGWGTEAFF.

The genes are TRBV5-1 and TRBJ2-1; 11 bases align to TRBD1. CDR1 and CDR2 (germline): SGHRS, YFSETQ. This CDR3 spans 15 amino acids. V gave up 4 bases and J gave up 3 bases; unmatched junction bases: 3. The chain's CDR3 is CASSRGQGDYNEQFF. The CDR3 coding sequence is TGCGCCAGCAGCAGGGGACAGGGGGACTACAATGAGCAGTTCTTC.

The chain employs TRBV27 and TRBJ1-1, with TRBD1 matching 10 bases. This CDR3 has 14 residues. V gave up 6 bases and J gave up 3 bases; unmatched junction bases: 4. The germline V gene has CDR1 MNHEY and CDR2 SMNVEV (reference sequence). CDR3 region: CASSRQGAYTEAFF. For the CDR3, the DNA is TGTGCCAGCAGCCGACAGGGGGCTTACACTGAAGCTTTCTTT.

This clone was observed many times. Other DNA sequences of this sample code for an identical CDR3. The rearrangement links TRBV10-2 to TRBJ1-1; D uncertain. Germline V CDR1 and CDR2: WSHSY, SAAADI. The CDR3 is 13 amino acids. Trimming pared 1 base from V and 3 bases from J, leaving 6 bases between. CDR3 bases: TGCGCCAGCAGTGAGTTTACGTACACTGAAGCTTTCTTT. This sequence encodes CASSEFTYTEAFF.

The chain employs TRBV30 and TRBJ2-7, with 8 bases matching TRBD1. The germline gives CDR1 GTSNPN, CDR2 SVGIG (reference sequence). CDR3 length: 15 residues. After removal of 2 bases from V and 1 base from J, the junction contained 7 bases not matched to a gene. CDR3 DNA: TGTGCCTGGAGTACGGGACAGGTTGGATCCTACGAGCAGTACTTC. Its protein product is CAWSTGQVGSYEQYF. The full variable domain, completed using reference TRBV30 and TRBJ2-7, is SQTIHQWPATLVQPVGSPLSLECTVEGTSNPNLYWYRQAAGRGLQLLFYSVGIGQISSEVPQNLSASRPQDRQFILSSKKLLLSDSGFYLCAWSTGQVGSYEQYFGPGTRLTVT.

V is TRBV7-2 and J is TRBJ2-2; D gene ambiguous. V lost 1 base to trimming and J lost 5 bases, with 11 bases between them. The CDR3 is 15 residues long. Germline CDR1 is SGHTA and CDR2 is FQGNSA. The chain's CDR3 is CASSLVHLGTGELFF. CDR3 DNA sequence: TGTGCCAGCAGCTTAGTGCACCTGGGGACCGGGGAGCTGTTTTTT.

In its sample, this clone was seen once. The rearrangement links TRBV15 to TRBJ1-2; 8 bases agree with TRBD1. Germline trimming cut 1 base from V and 4 bases from J; bases unmatched to any gene: 2. Germline V CDR1 and CDR2: LNHNV, YYDKDF (reference sequence). CDR3 length: 14 amino acids. The DNA of the CDR3 is TGTGCCACCAGCAGAGCAGGGGGCGGCTATGGCTACACCTTC. Its translation: CATSRAGGGYGYTF. The whole variable domain, remainder taken from reference TRBV15 and TRBJ1-2, is DAMVIQNPRYQVTQFGKPVTLSCSQTLNHNVMYWYQQKSSQAPKLLFHYYDKDFNNEADTPDNFQSRRPNTSFCFLDIRSPGLGDTAMYLCATSRAGGGYGYTFGSGTRLTVV.

A note on this clone: Other nucleotide sequences from this sample produce the same CDR3. The chain is built from TRBV28 and TRBJ1-5; D is unresolved. Trimming pared 5 bases from V and 3 bases from J, leaving 14 bases between. The CDR3 has 15 amino acids. Germline lookup yields CDR1 MDHEN and CDR2 SYDVKM. The CDR3 protein is CASSRPPGNNQPQHF. CDR3 sequence (DNA): TGTGCCAGCAGTCGTCCCCCTGGGAACAATCAGCCCCAGCATTTT.

The chain has TRBV4-1 and TRBJ2-7, with D uncertain. CDR1 is MGHRA, CDR2 YSYEKL, per germline. There are 15 residues in the CDR3. The germline V and J ends were trimmed by 3 bases and 6 bases, with 18 bases remaining between them. The CDR3 DNA reads TGCGCCAGCAGCCAGGGCCTAGAACTCCCCTCCGAGCAGTACTTC. Its translation: CASSQGLELPSEQYF.